Shown below are 13 T cell receptor beta chains from a single sample sequenced in a study of glioma-infiltrating T cells after dendritic cell vaccination. Sequencing was performed with immunoSEQ multiplex PCR; in TCRdb, only in-frame clones are kept and a portion is missing. The sample includes under 130,000 clones, roughly 90% seen only once; the top ten take roughly 2.5%. The time point was: after dendritic cell vaccination, including at tumor progression/relapse. Sequenced material: blood, taken after dendritic cell vaccination. These receptors originate from a human donor with glioblastoma.

The rearrangement links TRBV7-3 to TRBJ2-2; 14 bases are a match to TRBD2. From germline, CDR1 is SGHTA and CDR2 FQGTGA. J lost 7 bases, V lost 2 bases, and 6 bases had no gene match. There are 17 residues in the CDR3. The CDR3 is CASSLPGLAGVNGELFF. CDR3 nucleotide sequence: TGTGCCAGCAGCTTACCGGGACTAGCGGGAGTAAACGGGGAGCTGTTTTTT.

The chain joins TRBV7-8 to TRBJ1-6, with D hard to call. This CDR3 region has 17 residues. CDR1 SGHVS and CDR2 FQNEAQ come from the germline V gene. V shed 1 base and J shed 7 bases, with 17 bases lying between them. The CDR3, as DNA: TGTGCCAGCAGCTTAGTTCGGTCGGGCGGGCACAATTCACCCCTCCACTTT. Protein product: CASSLVRSGGHNSPLHF.

This sequence joins TRBV27 and TRBJ2-7; 7 bases fit TRBD1. V lost 6 bases, J lost 1 base, and 6 bases stayed unmatched. CDR3 length equals 14 residues. Germline V gene data show CDR1 as MNHEY and CDR2 as SMNVEV (reference sequence). In nucleotides, the CDR3 is TGTGCCAGCAGACCCGACAGGGTATCCTACGAGCAGTACTTC. Its protein product is CASRPDRVSYEQYF.

The chain's CDR3 is CATSREAGSYNEQFF. In DNA form, the CDR3 reads TGTGCCACCAGCAGAGAAGCGGGGAGTTACAATGAGCAGTTCTTC. The chain carries TRBV15 and TRBJ2-1; 7 nucleotides agree with TRBD2. The CDR3 extends over 15 amino acids. CDR1 LNHNV and CDR2 YYDKDF come from the germline V gene (reference sequence). V shed 0 bases, J shed 4 bases, and the junction held 3 bases outside the gene matches. Full variable domain (outside the CDR3, taken from reference TRBV15 and TRBJ2-1): DAMVIQNPRYQVTQFGKPVTLSCSQTLNHNVMYWYQQKSSQAPKLLFHYYDKDFNNEADTPDNFQSRRPNTSFCFLDIRSPGLGDTAMYLCATSREAGSYNEQFFGPGTRLTVL.

To note about this clone: Other DNA sequences in the sample encode the same CDR3. The V call is TRBV4-2, the J call TRBJ2-2; D gene ambiguous. CDR3 length equals 13 residues. Deletions cut 5 bases from V and 6 bases from J, with 10 bases between. Germline CDR1 is LGHNA and CDR2 is YNFKEQ. CDR3 protein: CASSLTGAGELFF. CDR3 nucleotides: TGTGCCAGCAGCTTGACTGGAGCCGGGGAGCTGTTTTTT.

The chain has TRBV5-8 and TRBJ1-2; 9 bases map to TRBD1. Germline loops: CDR1 SGHTS, CDR2 YDEGEE. The CDR3 runs to 14 residues. V shed 5 bases, J shed 3 bases, and the junction held 5 bases outside the gene matches. This chain's CDR3 is CASRIRDRDYGYTF. In DNA form, the CDR3 reads TGTGCCAGCAGGATCCGGGACAGGGACTATGGCTACACCTTC.

V usage is TRBV28 and J usage is TRBJ1-3; D gene ambiguous. CDR1 is MDHEN, CDR2 SYDVKM, per germline. The CDR3 has 16 amino acids. Trimming shortened V by 4 bases and J by 2 bases, and 15 bases separated the two germline ends. CDR3 nucleotide sequence: TGTGCCAGCAGTTCACCAAGGGAGAGGACTGGAAACACCATATATTTT. This codes for CASSSPRERTGNTIYF.

This chain uses TRBV5-1 with TRBJ2-2, with 7 positions matching TRBD2. J was trimmed by 2 bases and V by 0 bases; bases with no gene match: 4. Germline CDR1 and CDR2: SGHRS and YFSETQ. The CDR3 loop spans 16 amino acids. CDR3 nucleotide sequence: TGCGCCAGCAGCTTGGTTCCTAGCGGAAACACCGGGGAGCTGTTTTTT. Residues: CASSLVPSGNTGELFF.

V and J are TRBV5-1 and TRBJ1-2, with a tentative D call TRBD1 (5 bases). CDR3 length: 13 amino acids. V lost 0 bases and J 8 bases, leaving 11 bases between the germline ends. The germline V gene encodes CDR1 SGHRS and CDR2 YFSETQ. In DNA form, the CDR3 reads TGCGCCAGCAGCTTGGCCGCGGGGGTCGGCTACACCTTC. Protein: CASSLAAGVGYTF. Based on the CDR3 plus reference TRBV5-1 and TRBJ1-2, the full variable domain is KAGVTQTPRYLIKTRGQQVTLSCSPISGHRSVSWYQQTPGQGLQFLFEYFSETQRNKGNFPGRFSGRQFSNSRSEMNVSTLELGDSALYLCASSLAAGVGYTFGSGTRLTVV.

This rearrangement joins TRBV27 to TRBJ1-5; weak D call: TRBD1 (5 bases). Trimming took 0 bases from V and 2 from J, leaving 11 bases between them. Germline CDR1 and CDR2: MNHEY and SMNVEV (reference sequence). The CDR3 contains 16 residues. The CDR3 region has the DNA TGTGCCAGCAGTTTATCAAAGGGGTCGGGCAATCAGCCCCAGCATTTT. Translating gives CASSLSKGSGNQPQHF.

The chain couples TRBV9 to TRBJ1-3, with a tentative D call TRBD1 (6 bases). This CDR3 is built from 15 residues. Germline values: CDR1 SGDLS, CDR2 YYNGEE. With 3 bases removed from V and 1 base from J, the gap between germline ends came to 11 bases. The CDR3 DNA reads TGTGCCAGCAGCGCCTTACAGGGTTCTGGAAACACCATATATTTT. As protein: CASSALQGSGNTIYF.

This sequence joins TRBV30 and TRBJ1-4; 7 bases align to TRBD1. The ends lost 0 bases at V and 7 bases at J; junction bases unmatched: 5. The V gene's germline CDR1 is GTSNPN and CDR2 SVGIG (reference sequence). The CDR3 covers 14 residues. The CDR3 nucleotides are TGTGCCTGGAGTGTACGAGGGGGCGGTGAAAAACTGTTTTTT. It specifies CAWSVRGGGEKLFF. Full variable domain (missing parts from reference TRBV30 and TRBJ1-4): SQTIHQWPATLVQPVGSPLSLECTVEGTSNPNLYWYRQAAGRGLQLLFYSVGIGQISSEVPQNLSASRPQDRQFILSSKKLLLSDSGFYLCAWSVRGGGEKLFFGSGTQLSVL.

The chain employs TRBV5-1 and TRBJ1-1; no definite D call. The CDR3 runs to 13 residues. Germline CDR1 SGHRS, CDR2 YFSETQ. The ends were cut back, 4 bases at V and 4 bases at J, with 11 bases in the middle. The CDR3 DNA follows: TGCGCCAGCAGCCTAATTCGAGGCACTGAAGCTTTCTTT. Translated: CASSLIRGTEAFF.